The sequence of this T cell receptor (beta chain) was determined in a study of T cells after posttransplantation cyclophosphamide. This clone occurred many times. Its antigen is as yet unknown. Study observations and caveats: After PTCy, TRB diversity resembled that of CNI/methotrexate controls. Skin or GI-infiltrating T cells shared few TRB sequences with blood. Donor CD8+ memory clones often dominated recipient blood repertoires at later times.

The V gene's germline CDR1 is LGHNA and CDR2 YNFKEQ. This CDR3 spans 15 amino acids. Unmatched junction bases numbered 9, after V lost 4 bases and J lost 4 bases. Using immunoSEQ multiplex PCR, the repertoire was profiled, and TCRdb retains in-frame clones only, with some absent. The sample yields 41,000 or so clones, without any singletons. On the day of bone marrow donation, the related graft donor provided peripheral blood. This receptor was identified in a man aged 25 to 45 in good health and a related stem cell transplant donor. The sequenced material came from PBMCs. The gene calls are TRBV4-2 and TRBJ1-2; TRBD1 matches 7 bases. CDR3 in DNA: TGTGCCAGCAGCCGATCCGGAACAGGGGCCTATGGCTACACCTTC. Its protein is CASSRSGTGAYGYTF.